This entry is about one T cell receptor beta chain. Chain pairing is unknown; alpha and beta were sequenced separately. The assay was immunoSEQ multiplex PCR, and TCRdb's table has in-frame clones only and misses some. This table has 70,000 to 95,000 clones, roughly 93% appearing once. Germline CDR1 and CDR2: MDHEN and SYDVKM. The CDR3 runs to 16 residues. V lost 5 bases and J 2 bases, leaving 16 bases between the germline ends. After thawing and overnight rest, PBMC were stained with GMM-loaded CD1B tetramer, viability dye and anti-CD3 for sorting. The CD1B tetramers carried C32 glucose monomycolate purified from Rhodococcus equi. Tetramer-negative cells, about 97,000 per donor, were also sorted. This sample was taken from a study of T cells in tuberculosis. Points from the study as a whole: Low-affinity CD1B-GMM tetramer-binding T cells may have been missed.

The rearrangement links TRBV28 to TRBJ1-5; D is ambiguous. The sequencing sample was made of CD1b-GMM tetramer-negative cells sorted from PBMCs. The receptor was isolated from an adult woman with latent tuberculosis. The CDR3 here is CASSTLYSGGNQPQHF. The CDR3 coding sequence is TGTGCCAGCAGTACCCTCTATAGCGGAGGCAATCAGCCCCAGCATTTT. The full variable domain, with the rest looked up from reference TRBV28 and TRBJ1-5, is DVKVTQSSRYLVKRTGEKVFLECVQDMDHENMFWYRQDPGLGLRLIYFSYDVKMKEKGDIPEGYSVSREKKERFSLILESASTNQTSMYLCASSTLYSGGNQPQHFGDGTRLSIL.